Presented here are 21 T cell receptor beta chains from one specimen sequenced in a study of blood T cell repertoires in COVID-19 (dated by TCRdb to the early 2020s). The method was the immunoSEQ multiplex PCR assay. This immuneACCESS table, as held by TCRdb, lists in-frame sequences with V and J called but not all clones. Of the missing ones, under half trace to an unresolved V gene in checked studies; the others have no known cause. This sample gives 97,000 or so clones in total; 82% of them show up just once. Clones ranked in the top ten supply around a sixth of the sample. Input material: peripheral blood. Source of these receptors: an elderly man with acute or convalescent COVID-19.

V is TRBV12-5 and J is TRBJ1-5; D may be TRBD1 (6 bases). CDR1 and CDR2 (germline): LGHNT, FRNRAP. The CDR3 contains 13 residues. Trimming pared 1 base from V and 6 bases from J, leaving 7 bases between. CDR3 sequence reads: CASGLGGRQPQHF. In DNA form, the CDR3 reads TGTGCTAGTGGTTTGGGGGGGCGTCAGCCCCAGCATTTT.

The chain recombines TRBV3-1 (or the pseudogene TRBV3-2) with TRBJ2-5; D is possibly TRBD1 (5 bases). With 0 bases removed from V and 4 bases from J, the gap between germline ends came to 9 bases. This CDR3 comprises 14 residues. Germline V lookup: CDR1 LGHDT, CDR2 YNNKEL (reference sequence). The DNA of the CDR3 is TGTGCCAGCAGCCAAGATGCAGGGCGAGAGACCCAGTACTTC. Translation: CASSQDAGRETQYF.

This chain uses TRBV25-1 with TRBJ2-5; the match to TRBD1 covers 9 bases. CDR1 and CDR2 (germline): MGHDK, SYGVNS. The length of the CDR3 is 15 residues. V was clipped by 4 bases and J by 2 bases; unmatched bases: 5. As DNA, the CDR3 is TGTGCCAGCAGTGCTCGGACAGGGGTTCAAGAGACCCAGTACTTC. Translation gives CASSARTGVQETQYF.

The genes are TRBV29-1 and TRBJ1-6, with D uncertain. The CDR3 loop spans 14 amino acids. Germline CDR1 reads SQVTM; CDR2 reads ANQGSEA. V lost 4 bases and J lost 0, with 7 bases in between. The CDR3, as DNA: TGCAGCGTTGCGGAGAGCTCCTATAATTCACCCCTCCACTTT. This codes for CSVAESSYNSPLHF.

This sequence joins TRBV10-3 and TRBJ1-1; 10 bases are a match to TRBD1. V was pared by 6 bases and J by 2 bases, with 3 bases of the junction left unmatched. The V gene's germline CDR1 is ENHRY and CDR2 SYGVKD. The length of the CDR3 is 14 residues. The CDR3 DNA reads as TGTGCCATCAGGGGACAGGGGTTTAACACTGAAGCTTTCTTT. This encodes CAIRGQGFNTEAFF.

This clone was seen only a few times. The V call is TRBV24-1, the J call TRBJ2-1; D ambiguous. Germline V lookup: CDR1 KGHDR, CDR2 SFDVKD. Trimming pared 9 bases from V and 3 bases from J, leaving 8 bases between. This CDR3 comprises 12 residues. The CDR3 loop is CATRNFYNEQFF. The DNA of the CDR3 is TGTGCCACCCGCAACTTCTACAATGAGCAGTTCTTC.

The J gene is TRBJ2-2, the V gene TRBV19; D perhaps matches TRBD2 (5 bases). The CDR3 covers 14 residues. Trimming removed 9 bases from V and 4 bases from J, with 15 bases in between. CDR1 LNHDA and CDR2 SQIVND come from the germline V gene (reference sequence). CDR3 sequence: CASRGLGPTGELFF. CDR3 in DNA: TGTGCCAGCAGAGGACTTGGGCCCACCGGGGAGCTGTTTTTT.

J is TRBJ2-7 and V is TRBV6-6; 8 nucleotides align to TRBD2. V was clipped by 5 bases and J by 8 bases; unmatched bases: 5. This CDR3 contains 12 residues. Per germline, CDR1 MNHNY and CDR2 SVGAGI (reference sequence). The CDR3 sequence is CASSPGGGQQYF. The CDR3 bases are TGTGCCAGCAGTCCGGGAGGGGGACAGCAGTACTTC.

The V and J genes are TRBV6-6 and TRBJ2-1; TRBD1 matches at 11 bases. This CDR3 contains 16 residues. The germline CDR1 and CDR2 sequences are MNHNY and SVGAGI (reference sequence). The trim removed 2 bases at V and 6 bases at J, leaving 6 bases unmatched. This CDR3 reads CASSYAPGQGGNEQFF. In nucleotides, the CDR3 is TGTGCCAGCAGTTACGCGCCGGGACAGGGGGGCAATGAGCAGTTCTTC.

This clone was seen more than once but under ten times. The V and J genes are TRBV15 and TRBJ1-6; D remains unclear. Germline loops: CDR1 LNHNV, CDR2 YYDKDF (reference sequence). V was pared by 0 bases and J by 5 bases, with 5 bases between. The CDR3 spans 14 residues. The CDR3 loop is CATSRDPDNSPLHF. CDR3 nucleotide sequence: TGTGCCACCAGCAGAGATCCGGATAATTCACCCCTCCACTTT.

This clone was counted at least ten times. The rearrangement joins TRBV30 to TRBJ2-7; D is perhaps TRBD2 (5 bases). Germline assignment: CDR1 GTSNPN and CDR2 SVGIG (reference sequence). V lost 2 bases and J 3 bases, leaving 8 bases between the germline ends. This CDR3 has 12 residues. Written as DNA, the CDR3 is TGTGCCTGGAGTCCGGGGATCTACGAGCAGTACTTC. This sequence encodes CAWSPGIYEQYF.

V gene TRBV5-1 combines with J gene TRBJ1-1; D is undetermined. The CDR3 runs to 15 residues. V lost 3 bases and J lost 1, with 13 bases in between. CDR1 and CDR2 from the germline V gene are SGHRS and YFSETQ. CDR3 region: CASSYRTLTNTEAFF. CDR3 DNA: TGCGCCAGCAGCTACAGAACCCTGACGAACACTGAAGCTTTCTTT. The full variable domain, rest sourced from reference TRBV5-1 and TRBJ1-1, is KAGVTQTPRYLIKTRGQQVTLSCSPISGHRSVSWYQQTPGQGLQFLFEYFSETQRNKGNFPGRFSGRQFSNSRSEMNVSTLELGDSALYLCASSYRTLTNTEAFFGQGTRLTVV.

V is TRBV9 and J is TRBJ1-5, with 8 bases identical to TRBD1. This CDR3 is built from 13 residues. Germline values: CDR1 SGDLS, CDR2 YYNGEE. The V and J ends lost 7 bases and 2 bases, in that order; junction bases with no gene match: 2. CDR3 bases: TGTGCCAGCGGGACAGGCGGCAATCAGCCCCAGCATTTT. Amino acids: CASGTGGNQPQHF.

V usage is TRBV7-9 and J usage is TRBJ2-3; 8 bases match TRBD1. The trim removed 4 bases at V and 2 bases at J, leaving 5 bases unmatched. This CDR3 contains 15 residues. The germline gives CDR1 SEHNR, CDR2 FQNEAQ (reference sequence). In nucleotides, the CDR3 is TGTGCCAGCAGCTCCACAGGGGGTTACACAGATACGCAGTATTTT. It encodes CASSSTGGYTDTQYF.

The chain has TRBV11-2 and TRBJ2-6; 8 bases are a match to TRBD2. The J segment lost 3 bases and the V segment lost 9 bases, leaving 10 bases of the junction unmatched. The CDR3 has 16 amino acids. Looked up from germline, CDR1 is SGHAT and CDR2 is FQNNGV. CDR3 sequence: CASTREGIYGANVLTF. In DNA form, the CDR3 reads TGTGCCAGTACACGGGAGGGGATTTATGGGGCCAACGTCCTGACTTTC.

The V and J genes are TRBV5-1 and TRBJ2-2; no firm D call. Trimming took off 7 bases at V and 1 base at J, with 14 bases between the two ends. Per the germline V gene, CDR1 is SGHRS and CDR2 is YFSETQ. CDR3 length: 15 amino acids. CDR3 sequence reads: CASHRSGGNTGELFF. For the CDR3, the DNA is TGCGCCAGCCATAGGTCTGGCGGGAACACCGGGGAGCTGTTTTTT.

The V gene is TRBV10-3, the J gene TRBJ2-5; unclear D gene. CDR3 length: 14 residues. V lost 2 bases, J lost 1 base, and 8 bases lay in between. Germline assignment: CDR1 ENHRY and CDR2 SYGVKD. The CDR3 DNA reads as TGTGCCATCAGTGAGAGTAGCTCCCAAGAGACCCAGTACTTC. It encodes CAISESSSQETQYF.

V is TRBV7-2 and J is TRBJ2-2, with 7 bases matching TRBD1. V shed 5 bases and J 5 bases; nucleotides not matched to a gene: 8. Germline V gene lookup returns CDR1 SGHTA and CDR2 FQGNSA. This CDR3 has 15 amino acids. CDR3 coding DNA: TGTGCCAGCAGCCCTCGGACAGGATCAACCGGGGAGCTGTTTTTT. Its translation: CASSPRTGSTGELFF.

This chain uses TRBV6-5 with TRBJ2-1; D ambiguous. The CDR3 runs 11 residues. Trimming shortened V by 7 bases and J by 8 bases, and 9 bases separated the two germline ends. Germline CDR1 and CDR2: MNHEY and SVGAGI. CDR3 protein: CASTLRDEQFF. The DNA of the CDR3 is TGTGCCAGCACCCTTCGGGATGAGCAGTTCTTC.

The chain recombines TRBV29-1 with TRBJ1-1, with a possible D match to TRBD1 (6 bases). From germline, CDR1 is SQVTM and CDR2 ANQGSEA. V dropped 0 bases and J dropped 10 bases, with 15 bases sitting between them. The CDR3 length is 13 residues. Here the CDR3 reads CSVEDPGGLGAFF. The CDR3 nucleotides are TGCAGCGTTGAAGATCCCGGGGGGCTGGGAGCTTTCTTT.

The V and J genes are TRBV7-9 and TRBJ1-3; D is perhaps TRBD1 (5 bases). The CDR3 has 15 amino acids. Germline CDR1 is SEHNR and CDR2 is FQNEAQ (reference sequence). The V gene lost 5 bases and the J gene lost 0 bases, with 11 bases spanning the gap. The CDR3 DNA reads TGTGCCAGCAGCCTTCCGGGGGGCTCTGGAAACACCATATATTTT. This encodes CASSLPGGSGNTIYF.